This T cell receptor beta chain was retrieved from a study of T-cell memory formation after mild COVID-19. This clonotype occurred a few times. The antigen is unknown. This CDR3 spans 13 amino acids. V gave up 7 bases and J gave up 6 bases, with 13 bases separating them. Germline V gene data show CDR1 as KGHDR and CDR2 as SFDVKD. TCRdb re-analysed the 5' RACE reads in MiXCR, keeping a single row per CDR3 protein. The sample holds 95,000 to 120,000 distinct CDR3 sequences, 15% to 20% seen once. The study, taken as a whole, reports: Mainly in CM and EM were contracting CD4+ clones; CD8+ were in EMRA. A second wave expanding day 15 to 37 was CD4+-biased; contracting clones were balanced.

V gene TRBV24-1 combines with J gene TRBJ2-3; maybe TRBD2 (5 bases). Sequencing input: PBMCs or a T cell subset sorted from them (not recorded which). The receptor was derived from a man aged 18 to 30 who had mild COVID-19 (a few samples of this study predate the infection). Cell type and time point are not known. The CDR3 here is CATRPNGVDTQYF. CDR3 in DNA: TGTGCCACCAGGCCCAACGGGGTGGATACGCAGTATTTT.